This T cell receptor (beta chain) appears in the sequencing data of a study of blood T cell repertoires in COVID-19. Turning to the study itself: COVID-19 samples collected from the United States, Italy and Spain covered acute and convalescent phases. The cDNA or gDNA used as material had been derived from T cells, B-cell-depleted T cells, or PBMCs.

As processed by the authors: Estimation of nucleated cell counts relied on the amplification of reference gene primers. Some clones are missing from TCRdb's copy, which holds only in-frame ones; the method was immunoSEQ multiplex PCR. The DNA gave D and trimming, while V, J and clone size come from that table. The table lists over 100,000 clones, approximately 78% of them singletons. This TCR derives from a man in his 70s with acute or convalescent COVID-19. Sequencing was done on a sample of peripheral blood.

CDR3: CASSVTGGENTEAFF. Written as DNA, the CDR3 is TGTGCCAGCAGCGTAACAGGGGGGGAGAACACTGAAGCTTTCTTT. This chain joins TRBV9 and TRBJ1-1; 8 bases agree with TRBD1. CDR1 and CDR2 from the germline V gene are SGDLS and YYNGEE. With V trimmed by 1 base and J by 1 base, 3 bases remained unmatched. This CDR3 is built from 15 residues.